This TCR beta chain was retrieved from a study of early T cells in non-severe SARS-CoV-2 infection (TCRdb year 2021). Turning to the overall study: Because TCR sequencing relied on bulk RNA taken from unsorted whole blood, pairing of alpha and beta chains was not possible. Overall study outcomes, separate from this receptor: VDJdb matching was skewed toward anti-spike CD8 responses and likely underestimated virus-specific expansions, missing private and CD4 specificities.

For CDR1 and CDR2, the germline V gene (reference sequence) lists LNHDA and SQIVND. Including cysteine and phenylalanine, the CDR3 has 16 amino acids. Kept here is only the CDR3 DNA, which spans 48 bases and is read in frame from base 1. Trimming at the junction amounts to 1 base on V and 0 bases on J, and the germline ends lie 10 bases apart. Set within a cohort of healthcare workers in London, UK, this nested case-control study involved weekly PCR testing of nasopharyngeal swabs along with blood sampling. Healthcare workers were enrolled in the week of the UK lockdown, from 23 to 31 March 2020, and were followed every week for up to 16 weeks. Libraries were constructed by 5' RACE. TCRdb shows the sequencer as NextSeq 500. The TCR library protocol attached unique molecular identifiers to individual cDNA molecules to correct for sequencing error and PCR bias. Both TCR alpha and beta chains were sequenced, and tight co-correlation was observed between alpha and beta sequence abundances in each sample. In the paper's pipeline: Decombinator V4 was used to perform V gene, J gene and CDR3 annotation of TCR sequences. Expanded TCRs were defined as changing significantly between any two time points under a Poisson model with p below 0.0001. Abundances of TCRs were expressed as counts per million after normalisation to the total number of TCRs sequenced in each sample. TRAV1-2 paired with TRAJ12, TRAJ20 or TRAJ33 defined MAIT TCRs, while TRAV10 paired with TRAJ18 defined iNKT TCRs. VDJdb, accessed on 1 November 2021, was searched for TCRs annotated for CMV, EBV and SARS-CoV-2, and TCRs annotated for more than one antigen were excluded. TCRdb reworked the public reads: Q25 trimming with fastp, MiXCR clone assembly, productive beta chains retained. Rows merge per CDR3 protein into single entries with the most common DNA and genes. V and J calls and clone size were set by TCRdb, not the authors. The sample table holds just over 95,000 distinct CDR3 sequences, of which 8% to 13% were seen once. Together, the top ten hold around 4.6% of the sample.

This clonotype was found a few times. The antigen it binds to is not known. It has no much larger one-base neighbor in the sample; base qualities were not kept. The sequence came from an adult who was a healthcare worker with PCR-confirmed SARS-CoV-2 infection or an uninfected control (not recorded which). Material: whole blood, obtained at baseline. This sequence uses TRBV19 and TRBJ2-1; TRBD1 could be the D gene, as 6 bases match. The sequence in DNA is TGTGCCAGTAGTATAGTCAGGGGCTACTCCTACAATGAGCAGTTCTTC. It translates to CASSIVRGYSYNEQFF.